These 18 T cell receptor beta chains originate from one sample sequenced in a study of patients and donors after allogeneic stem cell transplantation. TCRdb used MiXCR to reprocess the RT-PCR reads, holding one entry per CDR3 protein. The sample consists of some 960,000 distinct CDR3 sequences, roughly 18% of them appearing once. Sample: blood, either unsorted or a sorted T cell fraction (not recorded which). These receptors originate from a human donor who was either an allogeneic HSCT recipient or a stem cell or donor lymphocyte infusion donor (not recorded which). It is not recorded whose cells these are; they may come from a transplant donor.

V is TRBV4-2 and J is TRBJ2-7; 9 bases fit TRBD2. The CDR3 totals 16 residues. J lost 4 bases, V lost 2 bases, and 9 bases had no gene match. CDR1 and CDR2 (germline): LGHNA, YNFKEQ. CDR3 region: CASSQKLAGGSYEQYF. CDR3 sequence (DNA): TGTGCCAGCAGCCAAAAACTCGCGGGAGGGAGTTACGAGCAGTACTTC.

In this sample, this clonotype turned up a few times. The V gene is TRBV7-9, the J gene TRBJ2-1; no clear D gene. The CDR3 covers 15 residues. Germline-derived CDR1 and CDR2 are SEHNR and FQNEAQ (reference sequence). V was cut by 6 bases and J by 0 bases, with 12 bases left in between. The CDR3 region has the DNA TGTGCCAGCAGTTCCACTATCGGCTCCTACAATGAGCAGTTCTTC. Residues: CASSSTIGSYNEQFF.

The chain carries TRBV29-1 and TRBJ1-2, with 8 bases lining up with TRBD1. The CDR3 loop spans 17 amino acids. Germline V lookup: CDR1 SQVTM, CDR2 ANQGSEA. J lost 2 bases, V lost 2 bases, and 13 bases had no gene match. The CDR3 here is CSVETHPTGVRNYGYTF. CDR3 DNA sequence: TGCAGCGTTGAAACCCACCCGACAGGGGTGCGGAACTATGGCTACACCTTC.

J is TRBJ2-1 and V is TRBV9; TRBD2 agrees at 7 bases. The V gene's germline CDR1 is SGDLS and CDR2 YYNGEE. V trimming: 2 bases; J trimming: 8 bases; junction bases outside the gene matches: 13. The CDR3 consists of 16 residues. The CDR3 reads CASSVGWTGGFDEQFF. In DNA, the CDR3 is TGTGCCAGCAGCGTGGGGTGGACGGGAGGATTCGATGAGCAGTTCTTC.

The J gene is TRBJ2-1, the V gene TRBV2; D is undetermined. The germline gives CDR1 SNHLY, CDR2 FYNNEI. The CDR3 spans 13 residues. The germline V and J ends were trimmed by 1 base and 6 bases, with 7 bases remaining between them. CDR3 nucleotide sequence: TGTGCCAGCAGTGAAGGGACGACCAATGAGCAGTTCTTC. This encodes CASSEGTTNEQFF.

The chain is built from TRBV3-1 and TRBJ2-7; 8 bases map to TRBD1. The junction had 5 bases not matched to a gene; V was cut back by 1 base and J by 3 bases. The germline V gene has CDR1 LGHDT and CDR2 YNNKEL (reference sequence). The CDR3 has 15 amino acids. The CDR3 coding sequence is TGTGCCAGCAGCCAAGGTGGTGGACAGGGCTACGAGCAGTACTTC. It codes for CASSQGGGQGYEQYF.

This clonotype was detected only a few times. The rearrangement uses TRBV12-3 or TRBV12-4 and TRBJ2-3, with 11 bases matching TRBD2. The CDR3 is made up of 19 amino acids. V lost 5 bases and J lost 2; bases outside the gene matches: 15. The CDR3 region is CASSHTNTGTSGITDTQYF. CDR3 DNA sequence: TGTGCCAGCAGTCACACCAACACCGGGACTAGCGGAATCACAGATACGCAGTATTTT.

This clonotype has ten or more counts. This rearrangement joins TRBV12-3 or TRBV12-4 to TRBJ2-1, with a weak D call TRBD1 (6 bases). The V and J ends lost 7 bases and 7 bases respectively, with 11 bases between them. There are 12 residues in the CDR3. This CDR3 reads CASTITGNEQFF. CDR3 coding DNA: TGTGCCAGCACTATCACAGGGAATGAGCAGTTCTTC.

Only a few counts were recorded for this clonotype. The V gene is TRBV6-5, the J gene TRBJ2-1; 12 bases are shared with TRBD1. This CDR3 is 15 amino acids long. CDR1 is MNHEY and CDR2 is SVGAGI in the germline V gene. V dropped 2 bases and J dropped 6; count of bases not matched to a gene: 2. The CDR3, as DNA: TGTGCCAGCAGTTACCTGGGACAGGGGGCCAATGAGCAGTTCTTC. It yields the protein CASSYLGQGANEQFF.

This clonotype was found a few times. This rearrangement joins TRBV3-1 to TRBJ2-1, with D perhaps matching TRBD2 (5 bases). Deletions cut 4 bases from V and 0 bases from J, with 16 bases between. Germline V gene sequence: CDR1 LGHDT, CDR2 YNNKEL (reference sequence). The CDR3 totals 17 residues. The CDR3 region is CASSRSETTSSYNEQFF. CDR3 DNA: TGTGCCAGCAGCCGATCCGAGACTACGAGCTCCTACAATGAGCAGTTCTTC.

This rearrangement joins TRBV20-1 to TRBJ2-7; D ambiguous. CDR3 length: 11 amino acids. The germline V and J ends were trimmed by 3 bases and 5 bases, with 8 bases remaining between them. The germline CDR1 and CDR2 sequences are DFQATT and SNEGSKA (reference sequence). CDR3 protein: CSASLTDEQYF. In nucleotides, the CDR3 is TGCAGTGCTAGCCTTACAGACGAGCAGTACTTC.

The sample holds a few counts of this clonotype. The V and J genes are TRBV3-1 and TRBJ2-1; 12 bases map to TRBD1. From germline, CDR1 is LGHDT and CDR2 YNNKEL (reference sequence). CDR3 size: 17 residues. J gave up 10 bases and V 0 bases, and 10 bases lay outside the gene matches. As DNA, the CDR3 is TGTGCCAGCAGCCAAGATATAGGGGACAGGGGGCGCAAGGAGCAGTTCTTC. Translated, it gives CASSQDIGDRGRKEQFF.

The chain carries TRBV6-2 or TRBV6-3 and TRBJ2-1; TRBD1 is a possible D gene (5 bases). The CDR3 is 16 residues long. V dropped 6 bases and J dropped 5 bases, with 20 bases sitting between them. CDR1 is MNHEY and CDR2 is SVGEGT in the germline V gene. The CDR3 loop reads CASSSNRGRINNEQFF. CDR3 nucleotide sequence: TGTGCCAGCAGCTCGAATAGGGGAAGGATAAACAATGAGCAGTTCTTC.

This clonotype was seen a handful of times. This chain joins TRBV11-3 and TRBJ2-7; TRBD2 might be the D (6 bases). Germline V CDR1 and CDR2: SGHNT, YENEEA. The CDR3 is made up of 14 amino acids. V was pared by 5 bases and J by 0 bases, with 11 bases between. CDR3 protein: CASSRGAGSYEQYF. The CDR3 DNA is TGTGCCAGCAGCCGCGGGGCAGGCTCCTACGAGCAGTACTTC.

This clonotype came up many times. In DNA form, the CDR3 reads TGCGCCAGCAGCCAAGGAACGGGACGCTCCACAGATACGCAGTATTTT. Translating it yields CASSQGTGRSTDTQYF. The J gene is TRBJ2-3, the V gene TRBV5-1, with D possibly being TRBD1 or TRBD2 (5 bases each). The CDR3 covers 16 residues. Germline CDR1 and CDR2: SGHRS and YFSETQ. Trimming removed 4 bases at V and 2 bases at J, with 17 bases between.

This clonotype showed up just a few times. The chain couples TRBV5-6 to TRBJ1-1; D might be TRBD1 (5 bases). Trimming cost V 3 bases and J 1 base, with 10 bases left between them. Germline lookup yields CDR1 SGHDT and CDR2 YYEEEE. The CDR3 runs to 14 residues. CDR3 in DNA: TGTGCCAGCAGCTGGGGGAGTAGGAACACTGAAGCTTTCTTT. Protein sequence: CASSWGSRNTEAFF.

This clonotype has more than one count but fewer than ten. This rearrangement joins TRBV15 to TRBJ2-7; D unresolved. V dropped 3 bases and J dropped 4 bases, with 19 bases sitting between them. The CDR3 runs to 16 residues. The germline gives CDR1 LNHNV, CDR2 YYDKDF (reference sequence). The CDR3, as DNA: TGTGCCACCAGCAGCCTCCTCGTAAATCCTGGGTACGAGCAGTACTTC. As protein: CATSSLLVNPGYEQYF.

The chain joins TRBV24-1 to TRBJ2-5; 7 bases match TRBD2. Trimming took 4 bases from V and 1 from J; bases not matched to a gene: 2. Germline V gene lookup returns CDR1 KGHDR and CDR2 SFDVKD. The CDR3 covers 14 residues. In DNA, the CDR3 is TGTGCCACCAGTGAGGGGACTATCCAAGAGACCCAGTACTTC. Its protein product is CATSEGTIQETQYF.